The next 10 T cell receptor beta chains were all read from a single sample in a study of T cells in Graves' hyperthyroidism and ophthalmopathy. RNA transcripts provided the source from which TCR beta CDR3 regions were amplified. The TCR CDR3 first-round RT-PCR relied on the HTBI primer set. TCRdb re-called the multiplex PCR reads through MiXCR, storing one row per CDR3 protein. There are 550,000 to 600,000 distinct CDR3 sequences in the sample; roughly 46% occur only once, and 15% to 20% lies in the top ten. Sequenced material: peripheral blood or thyroid tissue (not recorded which). These receptors all come from an adult woman with Graves' disease, either hyperthyroidism or ophthalmopathy (not recorded which).

As regards this clonotype: Germline is not matched at one junction end, which may reflect a read error. The chain employs TRBV12-3 or TRBV12-4 and TRBJ2-2, with D maybe TRBD2 (6 bases). This CDR3 has 14 amino acids. The DNA of the CDR3 is TGTGCCGGCAGTTTACCCGGGGGCACCGGGGAGCTGTTTTTT. It encodes CAGSLPGGTGELFF.

The genes are TRBV20-1 and TRBJ1-2; D is undetermined. V dropped 0 bases and J dropped 3 bases, with 11 bases sitting between them. This CDR3 contains 14 residues. Germline V lookup: CDR1 DFQATT, CDR2 SNEGSKA (reference sequence). The CDR3 region has the DNA TGCAGTGCTAGAGAGGGGATCGGGGACTATGGCTACACCTTC. It translates to CSAREGIGDYGYTF.

This clonotype was seen just once. This may be a read error, as it is one base from a much larger clone. The chain uses TRBV5-5 and TRBJ2-7; D might be TRBD1 (6 bases). The V end was cut by 1 base, the J end by 1 base, with 12 bases between. CDR1 is SGHKS and CDR2 is YYEKEE in the germline V gene (reference sequence). The CDR3 loop spans 15 amino acids. In DNA, the CDR3 is TGTGCCAGCAGCTTGTTGGGGGCTCGTTCCTACGAGCAGTACTTC. Protein: CASSLLGARSYEQYF.

V gene TRBV25-1 combines with J gene TRBJ1-2, with TRBD1 matching over 9 bases. The V gene end was trimmed by 6 bases and the J gene end by 3 bases; junction bases not matched to a gene: 8. The germline gives CDR1 MGHDK, CDR2 SYGVNS. CDR3 size: 15 residues. Here the CDR3 DNA reads TGTGCCAGCAGCGCTGCCCGGGACAGGGACTATGGCTACACCTTC. Protein product: CASSAARDRDYGYTF.

The chain combines TRBV29-1 with TRBJ2-5; no reliable D call. Germline CDR1 SQVTM, CDR2 ANQGSEA. V was clipped by 8 bases and J by 5 bases, with 21 bases between them. CDR3 length: 14 amino acids. The CDR3 DNA reads as TGCAGCAGTTATGCTCGGGTTCGCGGCGAGACCCAGTACTTC. Protein sequence: CSSYARVRGETQYF.

The V and J genes are TRBV19 and TRBJ2-6, with D uncertain. CDR3 length equals 14 residues. The germline CDR1 and CDR2 sequences are LNHDA and SQIVND (reference sequence). Trimming left V 1 base short and J 4 bases short, with 5 bases between. The chain's CDR3 is CASSIVRGANVLTF. As DNA, the CDR3 is TGTGCCAGTAGTATAGTAAGAGGGGCCAACGTCCTGACTTTC.

V usage is TRBV2 and J usage is TRBJ2-7; tentative D call: TRBD2 (5 bases). V lost 6 bases and J 3 bases, leaving 9 bases between the germline ends. The CDR3 spans 12 residues. Germline lookup yields CDR1 SNHLY and CDR2 FYNNEI. CDR3: CASRDEGYEQYF. The CDR3 nucleotides are TGTGCCAGCAGAGACGAGGGCTACGAGCAGTACTTC. Combining the CDR3 with reference TRBV2 and TRBJ2-7 gives the whole variable domain EPEVTQTPSHQVTQMGQEVILRCVPISNHLYFYWYRQILGQKVEFLVSFYNNEISEKSEIFDDQFSVERPDGSNFTLKIRSTKLEDSAMYFCASRDEGYEQYFGPGTRLTVT.

In its sample, this clonotype was seen many times. The chain links TRBV9 to TRBJ2-5; 7 bases line up with TRBD1. The length of the CDR3 is 14 residues. Germline loops: CDR1 SGDLS, CDR2 YYNGEE. V dropped 3 bases and J dropped 0; count of bases not matched to a gene: 2. The CDR3 protein is CASSATGYQETQYF. The CDR3 DNA sequence: TGTGCCAGCAGCGCGACAGGGTACCAAGAGACCCAGTACTTC.

This clonotype was seen ten or more times. The gene calls are TRBV7-3 and TRBJ1-1, with a tentative D call TRBD1 (5 bases). The germline V and J ends were trimmed by 5 bases and 4 bases, with 14 bases remaining between them. Germline V gives CDR1 SGHTA, CDR2 FQGTGA. CDR3 length equals 14 residues. CDR3 sequence reads: CASSAQGTATEAFF. The CDR3 nucleotides are TGTGCCAGCAGCGCACAAGGGACGGCCACTGAAGCTTTCTTT.

The chain carries TRBV7-2 and TRBJ1-5; D remains unclear. The CDR3 consists of 17 residues. Looked up from germline, CDR1 is SGHTA and CDR2 is FQGNSA. Trimming stripped 2 bases from V and 1 base from J, with 15 bases between. This chain's CDR3 is CASSLYQTSTSNQPQHF. The CDR3 nucleotides are TGTGCCAGCAGCTTATATCAGACGTCCACGAGCAATCAGCCCCAGCATTTT.